A selection of T cell receptor beta chains follows, all from one sample in a study of T cell responses to AZD1222 COVID-19 vaccine. Generated by immunoSEQ multiplex PCR, the TCRdb table keeps only in-frame clones and is missing some. Of over 150,000 clones listed, about 93% are singletons. The specimen comprised peripheral blood, sampled 28 days after the second dose of the MenACWY control vaccine. Every receptor here comes from an adult who received the MenACWY meningococcal vaccine as a control. Each CDR3 is given without its conserved first and last residue. D genes are given only for firm matches. Only some rows state a clone size, as once, few, many or a class for expanded clones.

CDR3aa: SVDSENNYGYT; d_gene: NA; j_gene: TRBJ1-2; v_gene: TRBV29-1; abundance: NA
CDR3aa: ASSLARTDTEAF; d_gene: NA; j_gene: TRBJ1-1; v_gene: TRBV5-1; abundance: NA
CDR3aa: AWSEQGGNSPLH; d_gene: NA; j_gene: TRBJ1-6; v_gene: TRBV30; abundance: NA
CDR3aa: ASSLVRLAGVTDTQY; d_gene: TRBD2; j_gene: TRBJ2-3; v_gene: TRBV11-2; abundance: NA
CDR3aa: ASSYRSSYEQY; d_gene: NA; j_gene: TRBJ2-7; v_gene: TRBV6-5; abundance: NA
CDR3aa: ASSPTRTWGGTGELF; d_gene: TRBD2; j_gene: TRBJ2-2; v_gene: TRBV7-9; abundance: once
CDR3aa: AWQTSGGPGGTQY; d_gene: TRBD2; j_gene: TRBJ2-5; v_gene: TRBV30; abundance: NA
CDR3aa: ASSFRTSGDTEAF; d_gene: NA; j_gene: TRBJ1-1; v_gene: TRBV5-4; abundance: NA
CDR3aa: ASFRGNRGKGGANVLT; d_gene: TRBD1; j_gene: TRBJ2-6; v_gene: TRBV30; abundance: NA
CDR3aa: ASSPRTLNSPLH; d_gene: NA; j_gene: TRBJ1-6; v_gene: TRBV5-1; abundance: once
CDR3aa: AISETSLGGYSGNTIY; d_gene: NA; j_gene: TRBJ1-3; v_gene: TRBV10-3; abundance: NA
CDR3aa: AWSPHVTGTSGNTIY; d_gene: NA; j_gene: TRBJ1-3; v_gene: TRBV30; abundance: NA
CDR3aa: ASSDRGGTEAF; d_gene: TRBD1; j_gene: TRBJ1-1; v_gene: TRBV27; abundance: NA
CDR3aa: ASSLGRGEKLF; d_gene: NA; j_gene: TRBJ1-4; v_gene: TRBV11-2; abundance: NA
CDR3aa: ASSLAGGTGNTIY; d_gene: NA; j_gene: TRBJ1-3; v_gene: TRBV5-1; abundance: NA
CDR3aa: ASSIRQGGGGYT; d_gene: TRBD1; j_gene: TRBJ1-2; v_gene: TRBV28; abundance: NA
CDR3aa: ASSLPGRGNTIY; d_gene: NA; j_gene: TRBJ1-3; v_gene: TRBV28; abundance: NA
CDR3aa: ASSQGPGSYNEQF; d_gene: NA; j_gene: TRBJ2-1; v_gene: TRBV4-1; abundance: NA
CDR3aa: ASSQTRSPLH; d_gene: NA; j_gene: TRBJ1-6; v_gene: TRBV28; abundance: NA
CDR3aa: ASSPDKFGGELF; d_gene: NA; j_gene: TRBJ2-2; v_gene: TRBV7-9; abundance: NA
CDR3aa: ASSQDPILSYEQY; d_gene: NA; j_gene: TRBJ2-7; v_gene: TRBV4-1; abundance: NA
CDR3aa: AISDDSYEQY; d_gene: NA; j_gene: TRBJ2-7; v_gene: TRBV10-3; abundance: NA
CDR3aa: ASSLTGQENNSPLH; d_gene: TRBD1; j_gene: TRBJ1-6; v_gene: TRBV5-1; abundance: NA
CDR3aa: ASKQGGWDTEAF; d_gene: NA; j_gene: TRBJ1-1; v_gene: TRBV28; abundance: NA
CDR3aa: ATSTYRVEKLF; d_gene: NA; j_gene: TRBJ1-4; v_gene: TRBV15; abundance: NA
CDR3aa: ASSSWGATSNQPQH; d_gene: NA; j_gene: TRBJ1-5; v_gene: TRBV27; abundance: few
CDR3aa: ASRPPIESEAF; d_gene: NA; j_gene: TRBJ1-1; v_gene: TRBV6-2/TRBV6-3; abundance: NA
CDR3aa: AWTVGTLNTEAF; d_gene: NA; j_gene: TRBJ1-1; v_gene: TRBV30; abundance: once
CDR3aa: ASIPGRGYTEAF; d_gene: NA; j_gene: TRBJ1-1; v_gene: TRBV19; abundance: once
CDR3aa: ASSQGRTDPVGYT; d_gene: NA; j_gene: TRBJ1-2; v_gene: TRBV4-1; abundance: NA
CDR3aa: AISGVHANYGYT; d_gene: NA; j_gene: TRBJ1-2; v_gene: TRBV10-3; abundance: once
CDR3aa: ASSQDLRGTNTGELF; d_gene: NA; j_gene: TRBJ2-2; v_gene: TRBV4-1; abundance: NA
CDR3aa: ASSEGRQPQH; d_gene: NA; j_gene: TRBJ1-5; v_gene: TRBV2; abundance: NA
CDR3aa: ASSSHESGSYGYT; d_gene: NA; j_gene: TRBJ1-2; v_gene: TRBV19; abundance: NA
CDR3aa: ASGLLQGNTEAF; d_gene: NA; j_gene: TRBJ1-1; v_gene: TRBV6-5; abundance: NA
CDR3aa: AGDRGQFDGYT; d_gene: TRBD1; j_gene: TRBJ1-2; v_gene: TRBV6-5; abundance: NA
CDR3aa: ASRSRTGGNEKLF; d_gene: NA; j_gene: TRBJ1-4; v_gene: TRBV6-5; abundance: NA
CDR3aa: AISDPAGDNEQF; d_gene: NA; j_gene: TRBJ2-1; v_gene: TRBV10-3; abundance: NA
CDR3aa: ASSQVAGSYNEQF; d_gene: NA; j_gene: TRBJ2-1; v_gene: TRBV4-1; abundance: NA
CDR3aa: ASSFYQETQY; d_gene: NA; j_gene: TRBJ2-5; v_gene: TRBV5-4; abundance: NA
CDR3aa: ASSPSRTENYGYT; d_gene: NA; j_gene: TRBJ1-2; v_gene: TRBV3-1/TRBV3-2; abundance: NA
CDR3aa: ATGAGHGEPQH; d_gene: NA; j_gene: TRBJ1-5; v_gene: TRBV7-6; abundance: few
CDR3aa: ASSLAGTSH; d_gene: NA; j_gene: TRBJ1-6; v_gene: TRBV5-6; abundance: NA
CDR3aa: ASSVVGRDRNNEQF; d_gene: TRBD1; j_gene: TRBJ2-1; v_gene: TRBV9; abundance: NA
CDR3aa: ASSLVGSYEQY; d_gene: NA; j_gene: TRBJ2-7; v_gene: TRBV5-5; abundance: NA
CDR3aa: AIRGPGANTEAF; d_gene: NA; j_gene: TRBJ1-1; v_gene: TRBV10-3; abundance: NA
CDR3aa: ASSMSSARDYGYT; d_gene: NA; j_gene: TRBJ1-2; v_gene: TRBV19; abundance: NA
CDR3aa: ASSDSGRGLSRDTGELF; d_gene: TRBD1; j_gene: TRBJ2-2; v_gene: TRBV6-4; abundance: NA
CDR3aa: ASSPPGVIGQVREQY; d_gene: NA; j_gene: TRBJ2-7; v_gene: TRBV6-2/TRBV6-3; abundance: NA
CDR3aa: ATQTAGLSGNTIY; d_gene: NA; j_gene: TRBJ1-3; v_gene: TRBV28; abundance: NA
CDR3aa: ASSFDSNQPQH; d_gene: NA; j_gene: TRBJ1-5; v_gene: TRBV7-9; abundance: NA
CDR3aa: ASRRGVSEAF; d_gene: NA; j_gene: TRBJ1-1; v_gene: TRBV6-6; abundance: NA